Below are 27 T cell receptor beta chains sequenced from a single sample in a study of immune heterogeneity within non-small cell lung tumors. At around 600 ng per sample, bulk tumor genomic DNA provided the template. Surgeons took several biopsies per primary tumor, spaced far apart, during surgery. Patients went through curative surgery, and their non-small cell lung cancer was untreated and newly diagnosed. The authors amplified TCR beta CDR3 by multiplex PCR with 32 V and 13 J primers. TCRdb used MiXCR to reprocess the multiplex PCR reads, holding one entry per CDR3 protein. In the table there are 6,500 or so distinct CDR3 sequences, roughly a fifth of which are singletons. The sequenced sample was lung tumor tissue. The receptors derive from a female donor with non-small cell lung cancer.

The J gene is TRBJ1-1, the V gene TRBV6-2 or TRBV6-3; TRBD1 matches at 8 bases. The V and J ends lost 5 bases and 3 bases, in that order; junction bases with no gene match: 11. Germline lookup yields CDR1 MNHEY and CDR2 SVGEGT. The CDR3 contains 16 residues. CDR3 protein: CASSNRQGRRDTEAFF. The CDR3 DNA is TGTGCCAGCAGTAATCGACAGGGGAGACGGGACACTGAAGCTTTCTTT.

The CDR3 DNA reads as TGTGCCAGCAGCGTATCGGTGGGACAGGGAAGGAGCACTGAAGCTTTCTTT. The encoded protein is CASSVSVGQGRSTEAFF. J is TRBJ1-1 and V is TRBV9, with TRBD1 matching over 9 bases. This CDR3 is 17 amino acids long. V was pared by 1 base and J by 4 bases, with 11 bases of the junction left unmatched. Germline-derived CDR1 and CDR2 are SGDLS and YYNGEE. Using reference TRBV9 and TRBJ1-1 for the parts outside the CDR3, the full variable domain is DSGVTQTPKHLITATGQRVTLRCSPRSGDLSVYWYQQSLDQGLQFLIQYYNGEERAKGNILERFSAQQFPDLHSELNLSSLELGDSALYFCASSVSVGQGRSTEAFFGQGTRLTVV.

Relative to its sample, this clonotype is medium-sized. The rearrangement joins TRBV10-3 to TRBJ1-1; possible D gene TRBD1, 5 bases. V was pared by 6 bases and J by 0 bases, with 11 bases between. The germline V gene has CDR1 ENHRY and CDR2 SYGVKD. The CDR3 runs 14 residues. The CDR3 DNA reads TGTGCCATCAGGGAGGGGACGGTGAACACTGAAGCTTTCTTT. This codes for CAIREGTVNTEAFF.

The chain links TRBV20-1 to TRBJ2-5; 16 bases are shared with TRBD2. The J segment lost 4 bases and the V segment lost 5 bases, leaving 10 bases of the junction unmatched. This CDR3 region has 17 residues. Germline CDR1 and CDR2: DFQATT and SNEGSKA (reference sequence). CDR3 sequence: CSAEPGLAGGRGETQYF. CDR3 nucleotides: TGCAGTGCTGAGCCGGGACTAGCGGGAGGGAGGGGAGAGACCCAGTACTTC.

This clonotype qualifies as medium-sized. V and J are TRBV28 and TRBJ1-2, with TRBD1 identical over 10 bases. Looked up from germline, CDR1 is MDHEN and CDR2 is SYDVKM. Germline trimming cut 0 bases from V and 4 bases from J; bases unmatched to any gene: 8. This CDR3 is built from 17 residues. Here the CDR3 reads CASSLWSETGGLYGYTF. DNA for the CDR3: TGTGCCAGCAGTTTATGGTCCGAGACAGGGGGCCTCTATGGCTACACCTTC.

CDR3 in DNA: TGCGCCAGCAGTGACTGTGCGGGAGGGACTTGTAACACCGGGGAGCTGTTTTTT. Translating it yields CASSDCAGGTCNTGELFF. The V and J genes are TRBV10-2 and TRBJ2-2, with 9 bases identical to TRBD2. Trimming at V came to 3 bases and at J to 2 bases, leaving 10 bases not matched to a gene. The germline gives CDR1 WSHSY, CDR2 SAAADI. The CDR3 consists of 18 residues.

By sample fraction, this clonotype is medium-sized. The CDR3 region is CASSSGLPYEQYF. The CDR3 coding sequence is TGTGCCAGCAGCTCTGGCCTACCCTACGAGCAGTACTTC. The rearrangement joins TRBV7-2 to TRBJ2-7; D unclear. This CDR3 is built from 13 residues. Trimming stripped 4 bases from V and 2 bases from J, with 9 bases between. Germline CDR1 is SGHTA and CDR2 is FQGNSA. Filled out from reference TRBV7-2 and TRBJ2-7, the complete variable domain reads GAGVSQSPSNKVTEKGKDVELRCDPISGHTALYWYRQSLGQGLEFLIYFQGNSAPDKSGLPSDRFSAERTGGSVSTLTIQRTQQEDSAVYLCASSSGLPYEQYFGPGTRLTVT.

This clonotype was detected only a few times. The chain employs TRBV7-9 and TRBJ2-1; 9 bases fit TRBD2. The CDR3 is 15 amino acids. J lost 3 bases, V lost 5 bases, and 5 bases had no gene match. Germline V gives CDR1 SEHNR, CDR2 FQNEAQ (reference sequence). The CDR3 DNA reads as TGTGCCAGCAGCCGACTAGCGGTTAACTACAATGAGCAGTTCTTC. This translates into CASSRLAVNYNEQFF.

This clonotype is medium-sized in the sample. The V gene is TRBV28, the J gene TRBJ2-1; D possibly uses TRBD1 or TRBD2 (5 bases each). This CDR3 comprises 15 residues. CDR1 and CDR2 from the germline V gene are MDHEN and SYDVKM. V gave up 3 bases and J gave up 3 bases, with 12 bases separating them. CDR3 DNA: TGTGCCAGCAGTTTCGGGGACCTCTTCTACAATGAGCAGTTCTTC. It translates to CASSFGDLFYNEQFF.

This clonotype was picked up a small number of times. The genes are TRBV7-8 and TRBJ1-5; D is ambiguous. From germline, CDR1 is SGHVS and CDR2 FQNEAQ. The V end was cut by 1 base, the J end by 10 bases, with 8 bases between. The CDR3 sequence is 12 residues long. CDR3 amino acids: CASSLEVFPQHF. Written as DNA, the CDR3 is TGTGCCAGCAGCTTAGAGGTTTTTCCCCAGCATTTT.

The chain couples TRBV28 to TRBJ1-1; 7 positions agree with TRBD1. The CDR3 spans 16 residues. Germline V CDR1 and CDR2: MDHEN, SYDVKM. Trimming at V came to 3 bases and at J to 3 bases, leaving 10 bases not matched to a gene. This CDR3 reads CASSFQDREVDTEAFF. The DNA of the CDR3 is TGTGCCAGCAGTTTCCAAGACAGGGAGGTTGACACTGAAGCTTTCTTT.

By its share, this clonotype is medium-sized. The V and J genes are TRBV27 and TRBJ1-5; TRBD1 agrees at 7 bases. Germline V gene data show CDR1 as MNHEY and CDR2 as SMNVEV (reference sequence). This CDR3 spans 15 amino acids. Trimming at V came to 5 bases and at J to 0 bases, leaving 4 bases not matched to a gene. The CDR3 bases are TGTGCCAGCAGTATCAGGGGGTATAGCAATCAGCCCCAGCATTTT. It encodes CASSIRGYSNQPQHF.

J is TRBJ1-4 and V is TRBV27; 8 bases line up with TRBD1. The CDR3 extends over 15 amino acids. V dropped 6 bases and J dropped 12; count of bases not matched to a gene: 15. The germline V gene encodes CDR1 MNHEY and CDR2 SMNVEV (reference sequence). The CDR3 region is CASRPTWTGTGQLFF. The CDR3 DNA follows: TGTGCCAGCAGACCAACCTGGACAGGGACCGGTCAACTGTTTTTT.

This clonotype appeared once. This may be a read error, as it is one base from a much larger clone. The genes are TRBV7-3 and TRBJ1-5, with D tentatively TRBD2 (5 bases). Matching the DNA end better, TRBJ2-3 makes the J call doubtful. The CDR3 sequence is 13 residues long. Germline lookup yields CDR1 SGHTA and CDR2 FQGTGA. The CDR3 DNA reads TGTGCCAGCAGCCTAGGGAGCAATCAGCCCCAGTATTTT. Residues: CASSLGSNQPQYF.

This clonotype qualifies as medium-sized. This chain connects TRBV20-1 to TRBJ2-7, with 10 nucleotides matching TRBD2. CDR3 length: 11 amino acids. CDR1 and CDR2 from the germline V gene are DFQATT and SNEGSKA (reference sequence). V was pared by 6 bases and J by 6 bases, with 2 bases of the junction left unmatched. The DNA of the CDR3 is TGCAGTGCGGCTAGCGGGGGCGAGCAGTACTTC. Translating gives CSAASGGEQYF.

V usage is TRBV20-1 and J usage is TRBJ2-3, with D possibly called TRBD1 or TRBD2 (6 bases each). The germline gives CDR1 DFQATT, CDR2 SNEGSKA (reference sequence). V was trimmed by 1 base and J by 7 bases, leaving 15 bases between them. The CDR3 sequence is 14 residues long. CDR3 in DNA: TGCAGTGCTAGAGCCGCCGGAGGGGGGTATACGCAGTATTTT. As protein: CSARAAGGGYTQYF.

By sample share, this clonotype is medium-sized. The chain is built from TRBV28 and TRBJ2-2; TRBD2 might be the D (6 bases). V lost 3 bases and J 8 bases, leaving 10 bases between the germline ends. The length of the CDR3 is 13 residues. CDR1 and CDR2 (germline): MDHEN, SYDVKM. The chain's CDR3 is CASSFGGTGELFF. CDR3 DNA sequence: TGTGCCAGCAGTTTCGGGGGTACGGGGGAGCTGTTTTTT.

The CDR3 DNA is TGTGCCAGCAGGGATAGACAGGGCGAGACCCAGTACTTC. Its protein is CASRDRQGETQYF. The chain joins TRBV6-1 to TRBJ2-5, with TRBD1 matching 7 bases. Germline CDR1 MNHNS, CDR2 SASEGT. The V and J ends lost 6 bases and 5 bases, in that order; junction bases with no gene match: 6. The CDR3 contains 13 residues.

The chain recombines TRBV5-4 with TRBJ1-2; D call uncertain. Germline-derived CDR1 and CDR2 are SGHNT and YYREEE (reference sequence). The ends were cut back, 2 bases at V and 8 bases at J, with 10 bases in the middle. The CDR3 spans 12 residues. The CDR3 here is CASSFGGLGYTF. DNA for the CDR3: TGTGCCAGCAGCTTCGGAGGGCTCGGCTACACCTTC.

This clonotype is deemed medium-sized (0.01 to 0.1%). This sequence joins TRBV13 and TRBJ2-7; 11 bases are a match to TRBD2. The trim removed 5 bases at V and 7 bases at J, leaving 7 bases unmatched. Germline V gene data show CDR1 as PRHDT and CDR2 as FYEKMQ (reference sequence). The CDR3 runs 14 residues. This chain's CDR3 is CASSGSGRGKEQYF. DNA for the CDR3: TGTGCCAGCAGCGGTAGCGGGAGGGGAAAAGAGCAGTACTTC.

This rearrangement joins TRBV3-1 to TRBJ1-4, with D maybe TRBD1 (5 bases). There are 14 residues in the CDR3. Germline V gene lookup returns CDR1 LGHDT and CDR2 YNNKEL (reference sequence). Trimming shortened V by 2 bases and J by 8 bases, and 12 bases separated the two germline ends. This chain's CDR3 is CASSQWQGREKLFF. CDR3 DNA: TGTGCCAGCAGCCAATGGCAGGGTAGGGAAAAACTGTTTTTT.

A few counts support this clonotype. The V gene is TRBV29-1, the J gene TRBJ2-1; 7 bases match TRBD1. J was trimmed by 6 bases and V by 4 bases; bases with no gene match: 3. Germline V CDR1 and CDR2: SQVTM, ANQGSEA. The CDR3 consists of 12 residues. In nucleotides, the CDR3 is TGCAGCGTTGGGGGACAGACCAATGAGCAGTTCTTC. Protein product: CSVGGQTNEQFF.

This clonotype was detected a few times. This rearrangement joins TRBV30 to TRBJ2-3; maybe TRBD2 (6 bases). Germline values: CDR1 GTSNPN, CDR2 SVGIG (reference sequence). Deletions cut 3 bases from V and 0 bases from J, with 7 bases between. The CDR3 runs 13 residues. The CDR3 nucleotides read TGTGCCTGGAGACGGGAGAGCACAGATACGCAGTATTTT. It translates to CAWRRESTDTQYF.

In this sample, this clonotype turned up once. The chain couples TRBV20-1 to TRBJ2-5, with 9 nucleotides matching TRBD2. This CDR3 spans 15 amino acids. Germline trimming cut 4 bases from V and 3 bases from J; bases unmatched to any gene: 9. CDR1 is DFQATT, CDR2 SNEGSKA, per germline (reference sequence). CDR3 region: CSAIVGSGREETQYF. The CDR3 region has the DNA TGCAGTGCTATAGTGGGTAGCGGGAGAGAAGAGACCCAGTACTTC.

This clonotype is labeled as medium-sized. The chain carries TRBV20-1 and TRBJ1-2; weak D call: TRBD1 (6 bases). The length of the CDR3 is 11 residues. Germline CDR1 reads DFQATT; CDR2 reads SNEGSKA (reference sequence). With 5 bases removed from V and 4 bases from J, the gap between germline ends came to 8 bases. The CDR3 is CSAPRGYGYTF. The CDR3 nucleotides are TGCAGTGCTCCCAGGGGCTATGGCTACACCTTC.

In its sample, this clonotype is medium-sized. V is TRBV15 and J is TRBJ1-4; D possibly corresponds to TRBD1 (6 bases). The V and J ends lost 6 bases and 1 base respectively, with 15 bases between them. This CDR3 has 16 residues. The germline V gene encodes CDR1 LNHNV and CDR2 YYDKDF (reference sequence). The CDR3 DNA reads as TGTGCCACCAGGGGGGGCAGGGGATTAACTAATGAAAAACTGTTTTTT. Translated, it gives CATRGGRGLTNEKLFF. The full variable domain, rest sourced from reference TRBV15 and TRBJ1-4, is DAMVIQNPRYQVTQFGKPVTLSCSQTLNHNVMYWYQQKSSQAPKLLFHYYDKDFNNEADTPDNFQSRRPNTSFCFLDIRSPGLGDTAMYLCATRGGRGLTNEKLFFGSGTQLSVL.

This clonotype was detected only a few times. V is TRBV28 and J is TRBJ2-2; 11 nucleotides align to TRBD1. This CDR3 has 16 amino acids. Germline V CDR1 and CDR2: MDHEN, SYDVKM. V gave up 2 bases and J gave up 5 bases; unmatched junction bases: 4. CDR3 loop: CASSLTGQGVTGELFF. CDR3 bases: TGTGCCAGCAGTTTAACGGGACAGGGGGTGACCGGGGAGCTGTTTTTT.